This T cell receptor (beta chain) stems from a study of shared clonotypes between healthy human individuals. Overall study findings and caveats: Estimated clonotype richness was generally higher in naive than memory subsets. Non-shared clonotypes showed lower generation probabilities than clonotypes common to all four donors. Clonotype sharing among donors was expected to depend on sequencing depth.

Clones were read by immunoSEQ multiplex PCR, and TCRdb kept only the in-frame ones, dropping some. Of some 2,100,000 clones detected, around 95% appear once; the ten largest clones hold around 0.13%. Concerning this clone itself: The target antigen is unknown.

The authors divided CD4+ cells into CD45RA+ naive and CD45RA-negative memory subsets. The CDR3 extends over 13 amino acids. Losses at the gene ends were 10 bases for V and 2 bases for J; bases not matched to a gene: 2. Looked up from germline, CDR1 is SNHLY and CDR2 is FYNNEI. This TCR derives from a man aged 18 to 29 in good health. J is TRBJ1-6 and V is TRBV2, with TRBD1 matching 7 bases. The sample comprised naive CD4+ T cells sorted from blood. The subset here: CD45RA+ positively selected. The CDR3 DNA is TGTGCCACCGGGACAGCCTATAATTCACCCCTCCACTTT. It yields the protein CATGTAYNSPLHF.